The subject of this entry is one TCR beta chain. The CDR3 has 15 amino acids. In germline, CDR1 is MGHRA, CDR2 YSYEKL. After removal of 3 bases from V and 5 bases from J, the junction contained 5 bases not matched to a gene. This sample stems from a study of blood T cells in healthy people across ages. Sample-barcoded 5' priming and a J-beta primer mix drove a second PCR of about 6 to 12 cycles. Each of the samples gave a minimum of 2.5 million paired-end reads that contained CDR3. TCRdb passed the 5' RACE reads through MiXCR, listing each CDR3 protein once. The table lists approximately 760,000 distinct CDR3 sequences, roughly 25% of them singletons, with under 10% in the top ten. Total RNA extraction produced at least 5 micrograms (per sample) for the study. In addition, the sample was reused for a study of T cells of mothers and their children. That source notes: Nine systemically healthy Caucasian donors: three mothers, six children. Inherited differences only slightly affect thymic shaping of TCR recombination output.

The source is a boy aged 5-17 years in good health. The sample was blood. This sequence joins TRBV4-1 and TRBJ2-3; 10 bases align to TRBD2. The CDR3 reads CASSQLAGAGDTQYF. Here the CDR3 DNA reads TGCGCCAGCAGCCAGCTAGCGGGAGCGGGAGATACGCAGTATTTT.